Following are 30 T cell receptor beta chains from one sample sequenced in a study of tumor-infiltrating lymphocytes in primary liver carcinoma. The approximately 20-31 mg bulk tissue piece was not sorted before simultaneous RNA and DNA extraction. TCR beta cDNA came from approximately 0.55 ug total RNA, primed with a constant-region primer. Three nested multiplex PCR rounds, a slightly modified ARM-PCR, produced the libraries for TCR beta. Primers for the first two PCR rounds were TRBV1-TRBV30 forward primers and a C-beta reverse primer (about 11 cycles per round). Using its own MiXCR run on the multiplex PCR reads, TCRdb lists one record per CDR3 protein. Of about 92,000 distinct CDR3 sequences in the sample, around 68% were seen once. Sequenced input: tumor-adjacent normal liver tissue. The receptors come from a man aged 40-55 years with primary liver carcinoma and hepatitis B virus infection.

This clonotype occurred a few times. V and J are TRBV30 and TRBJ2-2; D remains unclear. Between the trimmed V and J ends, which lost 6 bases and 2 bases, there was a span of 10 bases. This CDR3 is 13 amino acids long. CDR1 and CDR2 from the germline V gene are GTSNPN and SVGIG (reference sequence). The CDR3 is CACRSTNTGELFF. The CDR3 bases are TGTGCCTGCCGGTCCACTAACACCGGGGAGCTGTTTTTT.

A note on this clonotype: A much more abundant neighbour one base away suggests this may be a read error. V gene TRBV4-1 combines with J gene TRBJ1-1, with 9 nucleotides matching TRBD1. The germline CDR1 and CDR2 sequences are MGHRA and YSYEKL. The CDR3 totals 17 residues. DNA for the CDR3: TGTGCCAGCAGCCAAGAAGCCAGACAGGGGGTGAACACTGAAGCTTTCTTT. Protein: CASSQEARQGVNTEAFF.

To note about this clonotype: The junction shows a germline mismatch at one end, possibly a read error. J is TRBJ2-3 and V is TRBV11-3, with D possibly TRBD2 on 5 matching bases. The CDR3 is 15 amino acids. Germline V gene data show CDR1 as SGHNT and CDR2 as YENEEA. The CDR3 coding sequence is TGTGCCAGCAGCTCCGGTGAAGGAGGCTCAGATACGCCGTATTTT. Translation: CASSSGEGGSDTPYF.

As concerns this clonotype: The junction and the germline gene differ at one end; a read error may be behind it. The chain's CDR3 is CASSSGIQGFTYDQYF. CDR3 sequence (DNA): TGTGCCAGCAGCTCGGGGATCCAAGGATTTACCTACGATCAGTACTTC. The chain combines TRBV11-2 with TRBJ2-7; weak D call: TRBD2 (5 bases). From germline, CDR1 is SGHAT and CDR2 FQNNGV. This CDR3 has 16 amino acids.

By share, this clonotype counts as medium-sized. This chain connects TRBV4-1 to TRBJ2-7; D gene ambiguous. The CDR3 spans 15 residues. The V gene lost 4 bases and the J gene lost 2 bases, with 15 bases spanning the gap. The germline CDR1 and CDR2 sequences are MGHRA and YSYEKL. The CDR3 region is CASSPIDEPPYEQYF. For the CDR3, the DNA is TGCGCCAGCAGCCCTATAGATGAACCGCCCTACGAGCAGTACTTC.

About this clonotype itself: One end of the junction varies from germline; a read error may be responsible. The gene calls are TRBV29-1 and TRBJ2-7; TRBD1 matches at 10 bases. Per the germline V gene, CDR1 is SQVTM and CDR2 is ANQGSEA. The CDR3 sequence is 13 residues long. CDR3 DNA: TGCAGCGTCCGGGACAGGGGAGAGTACGAGAAGTACTTC. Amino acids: CSVRDRGEYEKYF.

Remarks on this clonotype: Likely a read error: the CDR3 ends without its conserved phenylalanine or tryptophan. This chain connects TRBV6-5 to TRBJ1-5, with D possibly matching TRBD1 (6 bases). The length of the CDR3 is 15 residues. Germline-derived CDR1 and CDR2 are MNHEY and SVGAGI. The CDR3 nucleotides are TGTGTCAGCAGGAGGGAGACAGGAGGGGGGCAGCCCCAGCATCTT. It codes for CVSRRETGGGQPQHL.

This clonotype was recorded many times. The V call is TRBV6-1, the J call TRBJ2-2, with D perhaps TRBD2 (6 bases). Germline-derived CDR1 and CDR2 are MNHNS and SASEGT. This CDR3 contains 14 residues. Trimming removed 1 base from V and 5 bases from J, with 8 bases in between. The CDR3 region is CASSEGEATGELFF. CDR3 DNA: TGTGCCAGCAGTGAAGGGGAGGCTACCGGGGAGCTGTTTTTT.

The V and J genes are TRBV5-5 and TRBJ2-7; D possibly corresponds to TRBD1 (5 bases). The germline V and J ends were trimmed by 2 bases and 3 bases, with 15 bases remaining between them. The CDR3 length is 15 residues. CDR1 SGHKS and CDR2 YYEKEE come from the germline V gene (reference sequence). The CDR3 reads CASSFGVIGDYEQYF. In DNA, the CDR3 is TGTGCCAGCAGCTTTGGGGTGATAGGGGACTACGAGCAGTACTTC.

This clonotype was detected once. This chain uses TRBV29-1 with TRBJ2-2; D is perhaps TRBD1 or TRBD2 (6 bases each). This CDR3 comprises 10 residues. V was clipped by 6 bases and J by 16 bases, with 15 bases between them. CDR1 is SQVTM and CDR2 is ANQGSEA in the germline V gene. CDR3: CSVGHGGQFF. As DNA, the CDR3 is TGCAGCGTGGGGCATGGGGGGCAGTTTTTT.

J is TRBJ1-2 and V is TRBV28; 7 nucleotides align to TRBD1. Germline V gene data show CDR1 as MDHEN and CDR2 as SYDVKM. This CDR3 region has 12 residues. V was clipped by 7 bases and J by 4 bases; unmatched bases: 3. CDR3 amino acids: CASITGAYGYTF. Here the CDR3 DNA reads TGTGCCAGCATAACAGGGGCCTATGGCTACACCTTC.

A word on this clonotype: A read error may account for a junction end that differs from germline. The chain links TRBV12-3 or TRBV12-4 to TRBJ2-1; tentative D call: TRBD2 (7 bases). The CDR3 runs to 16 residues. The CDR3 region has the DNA TGTGCCAACAGTGTCCTCGGGGGCGGGAGTTACAATGAGCAGTTCTTC. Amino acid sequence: CANSVLGGGSYNEQFF.

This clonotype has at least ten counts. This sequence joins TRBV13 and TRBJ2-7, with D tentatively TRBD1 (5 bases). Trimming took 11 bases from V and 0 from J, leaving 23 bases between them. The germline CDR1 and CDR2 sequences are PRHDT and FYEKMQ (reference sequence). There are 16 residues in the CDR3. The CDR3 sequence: CALNARKGRFSYEQYF. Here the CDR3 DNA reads TGTGCCTTAAACGCTAGGAAGGGGCGGTTCTCCTACGAGCAGTACTTC.

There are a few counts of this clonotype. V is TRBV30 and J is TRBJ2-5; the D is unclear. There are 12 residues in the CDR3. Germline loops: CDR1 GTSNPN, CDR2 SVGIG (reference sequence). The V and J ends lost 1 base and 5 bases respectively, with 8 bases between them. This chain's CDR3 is CAWSEVGETQYF. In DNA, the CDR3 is TGTGCCTGGAGTGAAGTGGGGGAGACCCAGTACTTC.

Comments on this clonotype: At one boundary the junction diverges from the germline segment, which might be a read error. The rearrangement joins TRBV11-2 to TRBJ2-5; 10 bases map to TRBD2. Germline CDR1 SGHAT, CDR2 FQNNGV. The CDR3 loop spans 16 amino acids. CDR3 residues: CASSSSGGLYQETQYF. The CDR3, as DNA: TGTGCCAGCAGCTCTAGCGGGGGATTGTACCAGGAGACCCAGTACTTC. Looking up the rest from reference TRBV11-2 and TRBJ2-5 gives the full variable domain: EAGVAQSPRYKIIEKRQSVAFWCNPISGHATLYWYQQILGQGPKLLIQFQNNGVVDDSQLPKDRFSAERLKGVDSTLKIQPAKLEDSAVYLCASSSSGGLYQETQYFGPGTRLLVL.

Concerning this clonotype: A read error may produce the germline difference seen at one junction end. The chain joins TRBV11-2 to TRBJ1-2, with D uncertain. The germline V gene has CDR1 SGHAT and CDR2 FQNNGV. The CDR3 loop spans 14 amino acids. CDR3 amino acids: CANSLDQGFGAYTF. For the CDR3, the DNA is TGTGCCAACAGCTTAGATCAAGGGTTCGGCGCCTACACCTTC. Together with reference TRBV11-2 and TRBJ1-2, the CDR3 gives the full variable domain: EAGVAQSPRYKIIEKRQSVAFWCNPISGHATLYWYQQILGQGPKLLIQFQNNGVVDDSQLPKDRFSAERLKGVDSTLKIQPAKLEDSAVYLCANSLDQGFGAYTFGSGTRLTVV.

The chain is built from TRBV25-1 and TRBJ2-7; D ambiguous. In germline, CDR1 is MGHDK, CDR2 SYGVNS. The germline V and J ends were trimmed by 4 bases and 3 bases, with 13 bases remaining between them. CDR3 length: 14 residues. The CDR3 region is CASSGGMGIYEQYF. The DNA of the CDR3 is TGTGCCAGCAGTGGTGGGATGGGGATCTACGAGCAGTACTTC.

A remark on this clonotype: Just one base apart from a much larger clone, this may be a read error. CDR3 DNA: TGTGCCAGCAGTTGGCAGCGGAGCCGCTACGAGCAGTACTTC. It yields the protein CASSWQRSRYEQYF. The genes are TRBV14 and TRBJ2-7; possibly TRBD2 for D (5 bases). V was shortened by 6 bases and J by 3 bases, with 15 bases between the two germline ends. This CDR3 contains 14 residues. Germline V gene sequence: CDR1 SGHDN, CDR2 FVKESK. Based on the CDR3 plus reference TRBV14 and TRBJ2-7, the full variable domain is EAGVTQFPSHSVIEKGQTVTLRCDPISGHDNLYWYRRVMGKEIKFLLHFVKESKQDESGMPNNRFLAERTGGTYSTLKVQPAELEDSGVYFCASSWQRSRYEQYFGPGTRLTVT.

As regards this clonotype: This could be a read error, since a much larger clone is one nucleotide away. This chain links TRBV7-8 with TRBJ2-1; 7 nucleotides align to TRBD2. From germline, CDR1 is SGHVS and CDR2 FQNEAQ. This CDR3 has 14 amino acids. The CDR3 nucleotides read TGTGCCAGCAGCAGTGGACTAGTTTACAATAAGCAGTTCTTC. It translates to CASSSGLVYNKQFF.

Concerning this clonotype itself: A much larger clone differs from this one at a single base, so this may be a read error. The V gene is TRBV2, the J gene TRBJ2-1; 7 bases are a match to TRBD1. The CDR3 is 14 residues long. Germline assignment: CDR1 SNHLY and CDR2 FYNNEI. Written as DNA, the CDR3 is TGTGCCAGTTATCGGGACAGCACGGACAATGAGCAGTTATTC. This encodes CASYRDSTDNEQLF.

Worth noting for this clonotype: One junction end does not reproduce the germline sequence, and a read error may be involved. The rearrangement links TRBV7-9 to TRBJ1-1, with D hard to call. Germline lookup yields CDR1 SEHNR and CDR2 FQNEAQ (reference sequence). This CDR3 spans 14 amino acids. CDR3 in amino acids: CANSLREGLTEAFF. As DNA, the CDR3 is TGTGCCAACAGCTTAAGAGAAGGGCTCACTGAAGCTTTCTTT.

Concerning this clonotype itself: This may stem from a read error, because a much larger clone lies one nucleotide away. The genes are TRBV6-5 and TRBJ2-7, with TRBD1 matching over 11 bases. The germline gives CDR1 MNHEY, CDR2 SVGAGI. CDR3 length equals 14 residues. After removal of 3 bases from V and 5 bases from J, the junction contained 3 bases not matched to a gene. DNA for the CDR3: TGTGCCAGCAGTTATAGGGACAGGGGGAACGAGCAGTACTTC. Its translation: CASSYRDRGNEQYF.

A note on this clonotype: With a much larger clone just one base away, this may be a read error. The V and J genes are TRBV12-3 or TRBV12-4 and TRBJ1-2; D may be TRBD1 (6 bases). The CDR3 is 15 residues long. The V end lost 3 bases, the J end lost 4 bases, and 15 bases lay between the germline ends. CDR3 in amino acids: CASSFVRGAGYGYTF. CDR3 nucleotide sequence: TGTGCCAGCAGTTTTGTGAGGGGGGCCGGCTATGGCTACACCTTC.

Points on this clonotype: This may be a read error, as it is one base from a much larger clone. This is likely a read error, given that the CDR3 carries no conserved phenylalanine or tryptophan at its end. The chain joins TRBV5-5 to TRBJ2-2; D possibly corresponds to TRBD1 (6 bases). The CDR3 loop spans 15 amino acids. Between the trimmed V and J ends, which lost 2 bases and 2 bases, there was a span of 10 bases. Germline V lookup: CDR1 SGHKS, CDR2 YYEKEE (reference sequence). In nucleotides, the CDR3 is TGTGCCAGCAGCTTAGGACAGTCCAACACCGGGGAGCTGTTTTCT. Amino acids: CASSLGQSNTGELFS.

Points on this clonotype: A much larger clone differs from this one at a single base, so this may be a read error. CDR3 in amino acids: CASSSPPLQGDNTGAFF. The DNA of the CDR3 is TGTGCCAGCAGTTCTCCGCCCTTACAGGGAGATAACACTGGAGCTTTCTTT. The chain carries TRBV6-2 or TRBV6-3 and TRBJ1-1, with D possibly being TRBD1 (6 bases). Germline CDR1 MNHEY, CDR2 SVGEGT. The CDR3 covers 17 residues.

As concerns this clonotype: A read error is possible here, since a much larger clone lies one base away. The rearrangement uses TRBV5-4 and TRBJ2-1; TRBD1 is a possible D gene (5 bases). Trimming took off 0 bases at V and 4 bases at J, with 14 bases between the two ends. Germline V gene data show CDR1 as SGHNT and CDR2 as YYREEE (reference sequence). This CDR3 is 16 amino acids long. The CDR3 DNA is TGTGCCAGCAGCTTGGATGGCATGGGGCAATACAATGAGCAGTTCTTC. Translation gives CASSLDGMGQYNEQFF.

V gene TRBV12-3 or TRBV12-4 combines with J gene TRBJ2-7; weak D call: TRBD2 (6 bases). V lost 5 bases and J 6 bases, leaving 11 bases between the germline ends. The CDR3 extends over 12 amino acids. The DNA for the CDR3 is TGTGCCAGCAGTGTGGGGACTGTCGAGCAGTACTTC. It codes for CASSVGTVEQYF.

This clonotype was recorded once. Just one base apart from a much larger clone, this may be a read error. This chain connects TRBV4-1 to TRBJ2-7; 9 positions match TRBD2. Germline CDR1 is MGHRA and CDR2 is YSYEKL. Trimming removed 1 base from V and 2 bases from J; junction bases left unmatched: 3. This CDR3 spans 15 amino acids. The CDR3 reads CASSQVGTSPYEQYF. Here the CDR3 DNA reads TGCGCCAGCAGCCAAGTAGGGACTAGCCCCTACGAGCAGTACTTC.

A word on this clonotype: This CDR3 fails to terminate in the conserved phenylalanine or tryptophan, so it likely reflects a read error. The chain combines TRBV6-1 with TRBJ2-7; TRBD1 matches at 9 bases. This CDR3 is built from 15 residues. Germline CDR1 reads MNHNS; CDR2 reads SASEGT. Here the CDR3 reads CASGEAPGQGYEQYL. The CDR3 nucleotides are TGTGCCAGCGGTGAAGCCCCGGGACAGGGCTACGAGCAGTACCTC.

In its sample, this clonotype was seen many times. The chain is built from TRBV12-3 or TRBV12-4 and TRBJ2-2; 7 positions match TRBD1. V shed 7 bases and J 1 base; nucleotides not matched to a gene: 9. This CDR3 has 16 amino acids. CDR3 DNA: TGTGCCAGCACCGGACCCGGGACAGTGAACACCGGGGAGCTGTTTTTT. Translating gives CASTGPGTVNTGELFF.